This T cell receptor beta chain was identified during a study of PD-1 blockade in classical Hodgkin lymphoma. Each of the patients experienced relapse following autologous stem cell transplantation, and their brentuximab vedotin exposure differed. Classifying best responses yielded complete response, partial response or progressive disease. Clones were read by immunoSEQ multiplex PCR, and TCRdb kept only the in-frame ones, dropping some. This table has about 62,000 clones, 88% appearing once. CDR3 length equals 12 residues. Germline CDR1 SGHDT, CDR2 YYEEEE. V lost 4 bases to trimming and J lost 6 bases, with 11 bases between them. As for this clone: The antigen remains undetermined.

Study-level findings and limits: A significant rise in TCR diversity was seen by C4D1 for CD4+ cells but not for CD8+ cells.

The clonotype was recovered from a human donor with classical Hodgkin lymphoma. The input for sequencing was peripheral blood mononuclear cells (PBMCs), taken at baseline. This sequence joins TRBV5-6 and TRBJ2-7, with D perhaps matching TRBD2 (5 bases). The CDR3 is CASSLWRSEQYF. In nucleotides, the CDR3 is TGTGCCAGCAGCCTGTGGAGGAGCGAGCAGTACTTC.